This TCR beta chain was captured by sequencing in a study of T-cell memory formation after mild COVID-19. Study in general: Most TCR clusters belonged to a single donor. Study-level results: Still unconfirmed is whether the second-wave clones peaking on day 37 recognized SARS-CoV-2. A balance of CD4 and CD8 characterized clones contracting day 15 to 85, whereas later expanders leaned CD4+. Contracting CD8+ clones were enriched in EMRA, CD4+ mainly in CM and EM.

Details on this clonotype: Its antigen is still unknown.

Germline V gene sequence: CDR1 LNHDA, CDR2 SQIVND (reference sequence). The CDR3 totals 12 residues. V was cut by 3 bases and J by 4 bases, with 6 bases left in between. TCRdb re-called the 5' RACE reads through MiXCR, storing one row per CDR3 protein. The table lists about half a million distinct CDR3 sequences, 15% to 20% of them singletons. The receptor was derived from an adult woman who had mild COVID-19 (a few samples of this study predate the infection). Cell type and time point are not known. The chain is built from TRBV19 and TRBJ2-5; D gene uncertain. Sequences were obtained from PBMCs or a T cell subset sorted from them (not recorded which). The CDR3 here is CASSMSGETQYF. CDR3 sequence (DNA): TGTGCCAGTAGTATGAGTGGAGAGACCCAGTACTTC. The entire variable domain, with the rest obtained from reference TRBV19 and TRBJ2-5, is as follows: DGGITQSPKYLFRKEGQNVTLSCEQNLNHDAMYWYRQDPGQGLRLIYYSQIVNDFQKGDIAEGYSVSREKKESFPLTVTSAQKNPTAFYLCASSMSGETQYFGPGTRLLVL.